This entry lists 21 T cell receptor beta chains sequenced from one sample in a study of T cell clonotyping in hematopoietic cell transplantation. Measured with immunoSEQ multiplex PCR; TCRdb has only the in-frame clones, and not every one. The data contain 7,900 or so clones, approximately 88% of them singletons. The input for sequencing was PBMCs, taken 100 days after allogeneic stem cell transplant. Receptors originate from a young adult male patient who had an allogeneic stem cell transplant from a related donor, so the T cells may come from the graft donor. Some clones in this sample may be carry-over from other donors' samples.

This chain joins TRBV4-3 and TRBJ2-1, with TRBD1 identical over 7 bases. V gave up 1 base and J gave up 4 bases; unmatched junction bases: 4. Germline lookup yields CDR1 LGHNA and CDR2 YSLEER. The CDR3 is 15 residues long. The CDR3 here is CASSQVAGGYNEQFF. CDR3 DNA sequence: TGCGCCAGCAGCCAAGTAGCAGGGGGATACAATGAGCAGTTCTTC.

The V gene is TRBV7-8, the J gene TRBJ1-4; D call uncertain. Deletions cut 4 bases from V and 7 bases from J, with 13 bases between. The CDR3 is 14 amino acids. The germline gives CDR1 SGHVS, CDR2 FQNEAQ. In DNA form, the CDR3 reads TGTGCCAGCAGCTCCCAAGGCGTAGTTGAAAAACTGTTTTTT. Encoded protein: CASSSQGVVEKLFF. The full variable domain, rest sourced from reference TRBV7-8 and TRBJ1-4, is GAGVSQSPRYKVAKRGQDVALRCDPISGHVSLFWYQQALGQGPEFLTYFQNEAQLDKSGLPSDRFFAERPEGSVSTLKIQRTQQEDSAVYLCASSSQGVVEKLFFGSGTQLSVL.

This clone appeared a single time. CDR3 nucleotides: TGTGCCAGCAGCTTAAATCATGGTCAGCCCCAGCATTTT. This encodes CASSLNHGQPQHF. This chain links TRBV11-2 with TRBJ1-5; no reliable D call. In germline, CDR1 is SGHAT, CDR2 FQNNGV. V was pared by 2 bases and J by 6 bases, with 8 bases between. The CDR3 is 13 residues long.

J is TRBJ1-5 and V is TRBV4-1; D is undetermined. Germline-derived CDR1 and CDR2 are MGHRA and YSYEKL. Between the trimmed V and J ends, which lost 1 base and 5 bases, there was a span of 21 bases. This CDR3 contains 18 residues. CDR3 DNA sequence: TGCGCCAGCAGCCAAGTCCCCTTTCCAGCTAGAGTAGATCAGCCCCAGCATTTT. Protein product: CASSQVPFPARVDQPQHF.

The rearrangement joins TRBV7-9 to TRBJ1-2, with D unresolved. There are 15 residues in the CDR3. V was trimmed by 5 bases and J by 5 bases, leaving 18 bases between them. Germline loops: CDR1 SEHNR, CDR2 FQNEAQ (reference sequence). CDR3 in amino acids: CASSPPGRSQYGYTF. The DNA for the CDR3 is TGTGCCAGCAGCCCCCCCGGACGGTCTCAGTATGGCTACACCTTC.

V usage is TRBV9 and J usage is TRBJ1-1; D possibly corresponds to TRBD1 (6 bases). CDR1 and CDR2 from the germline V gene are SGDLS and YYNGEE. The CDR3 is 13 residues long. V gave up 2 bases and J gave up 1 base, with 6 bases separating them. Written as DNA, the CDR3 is TGTGCCAGCAGCGTCAGGGGGAACACTGAAGCTTTCTTT. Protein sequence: CASSVRGNTEAFF. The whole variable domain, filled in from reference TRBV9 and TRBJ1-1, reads DSGVTQTPKHLITATGQRVTLRCSPRSGDLSVYWYQQSLDQGLQFLIQYYNGEERAKGNILERFSAQQFPDLHSELNLSSLELGDSALYFCASSVRGNTEAFFGQGTRLTVV.

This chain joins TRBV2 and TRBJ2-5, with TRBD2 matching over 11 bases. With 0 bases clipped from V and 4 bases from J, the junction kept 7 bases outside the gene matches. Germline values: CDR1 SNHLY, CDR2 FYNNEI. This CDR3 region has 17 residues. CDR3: CASSEAVSGRAPETQYF. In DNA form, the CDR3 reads TGTGCCAGCAGTGAAGCGGTTAGCGGGAGGGCCCCAGAGACCCAGTACTTC. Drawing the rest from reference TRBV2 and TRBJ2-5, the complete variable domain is EPEVTQTPSHQVTQMGQEVILRCVPISNHLYFYWYRQILGQKVEFLVSFYNNEISEKSEIFDDQFSVERPDGSNFTLKIRSTKLEDSAMYFCASSEAVSGRAPETQYFGPGTRLLVL.

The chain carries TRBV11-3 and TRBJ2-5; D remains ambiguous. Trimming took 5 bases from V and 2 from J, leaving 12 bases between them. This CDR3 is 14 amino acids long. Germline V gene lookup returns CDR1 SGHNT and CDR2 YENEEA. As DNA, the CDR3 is TGTGCCAGCAGCCCGCCAGGCCTACAAGAGACCCAGTACTTC. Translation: CASSPPGLQETQYF.

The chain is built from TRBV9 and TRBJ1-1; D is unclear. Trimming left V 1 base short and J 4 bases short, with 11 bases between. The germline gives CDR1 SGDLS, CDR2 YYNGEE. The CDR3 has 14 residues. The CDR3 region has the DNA TGTGCCAGCAGCGTAACCCCGAAGGGCACTGAAGCTTTCTTT. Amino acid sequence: CASSVTPKGTEAFF.

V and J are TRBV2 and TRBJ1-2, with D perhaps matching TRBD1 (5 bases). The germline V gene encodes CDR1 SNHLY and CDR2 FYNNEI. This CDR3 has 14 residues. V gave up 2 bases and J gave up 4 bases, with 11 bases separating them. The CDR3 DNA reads TGTGCCAGCAGTGAACAGGGCGACGCCTATGGCTACACCTTC. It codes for CASSEQGDAYGYTF.

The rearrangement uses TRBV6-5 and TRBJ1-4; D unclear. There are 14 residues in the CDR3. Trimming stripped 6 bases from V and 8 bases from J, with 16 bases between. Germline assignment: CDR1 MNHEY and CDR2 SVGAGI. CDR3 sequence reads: CASRRAVGGEKLFF. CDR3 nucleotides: TGTGCCAGCAGACGGGCCGTCGGTGGAGAAAAACTGTTTTTT.

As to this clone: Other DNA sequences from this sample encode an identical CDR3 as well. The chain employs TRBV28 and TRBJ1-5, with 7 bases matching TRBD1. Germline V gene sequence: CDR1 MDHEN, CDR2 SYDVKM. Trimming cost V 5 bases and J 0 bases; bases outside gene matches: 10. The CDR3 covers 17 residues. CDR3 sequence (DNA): TGTGCCAGCAGTCCACGACAGGGACTTTATAGCAATCAGCCCCAGCATTTT. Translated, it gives CASSPRQGLYSNQPQHF.

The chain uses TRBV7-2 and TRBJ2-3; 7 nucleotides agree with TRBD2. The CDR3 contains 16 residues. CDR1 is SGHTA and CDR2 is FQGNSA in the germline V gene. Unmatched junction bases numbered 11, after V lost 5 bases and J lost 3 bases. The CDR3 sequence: CASSPRGGSGTDTQYF. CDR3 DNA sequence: TGTGCCAGCAGCCCCCGGGGCGGGAGCGGTACAGATACGCAGTATTTT.

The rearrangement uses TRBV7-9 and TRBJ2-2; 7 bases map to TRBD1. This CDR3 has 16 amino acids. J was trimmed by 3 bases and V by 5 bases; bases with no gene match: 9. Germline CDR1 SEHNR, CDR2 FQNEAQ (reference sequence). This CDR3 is CASSPMTGLHTGELFF. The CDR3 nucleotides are TGTGCCAGCAGCCCCATGACAGGGCTGCACACCGGGGAGCTGTTTTTT.

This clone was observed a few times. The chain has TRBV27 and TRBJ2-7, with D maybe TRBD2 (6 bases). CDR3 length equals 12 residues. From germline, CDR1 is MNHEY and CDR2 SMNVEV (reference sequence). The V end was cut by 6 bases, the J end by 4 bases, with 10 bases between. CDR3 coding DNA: TGTGCCAGCAGGCGGGATCGTTACGAGCAGTACGTC. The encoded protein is CASRRDRYEQYV.

The CDR3 DNA follows: TGTGCCAGCAGCGCCCCAGCCACAGATACGCAGTATTTT. Protein product: CASSAPATDTQYF. V gene TRBV9 combines with J gene TRBJ2-3; D ambiguous. The CDR3 is 13 residues long. Germline values: CDR1 SGDLS, CDR2 YYNGEE. Trimming stripped 3 bases from V and 2 bases from J, with 7 bases between.

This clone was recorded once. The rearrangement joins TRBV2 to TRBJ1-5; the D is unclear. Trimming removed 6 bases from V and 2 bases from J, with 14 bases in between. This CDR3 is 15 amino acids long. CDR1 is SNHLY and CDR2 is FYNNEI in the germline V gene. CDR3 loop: CASSDDPRGNQPQHF. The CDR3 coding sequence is TGTGCCAGCAGCGACGACCCTCGGGGCAATCAGCCCCAGCATTTT.

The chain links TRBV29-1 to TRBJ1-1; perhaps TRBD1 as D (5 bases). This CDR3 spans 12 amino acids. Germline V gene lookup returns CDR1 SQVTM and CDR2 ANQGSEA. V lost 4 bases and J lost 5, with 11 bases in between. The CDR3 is CSVARQGTEAFF. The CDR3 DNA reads TGCAGCGTTGCTCGGCAGGGAACTGAAGCTTTCTTT.

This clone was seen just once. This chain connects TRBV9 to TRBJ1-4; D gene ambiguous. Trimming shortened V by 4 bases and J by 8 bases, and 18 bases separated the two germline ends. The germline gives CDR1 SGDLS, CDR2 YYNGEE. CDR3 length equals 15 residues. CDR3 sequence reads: CASSPGSVFGEKLFF. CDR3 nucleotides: TGTGCCAGCAGCCCCGGGAGCGTGTTCGGAGAAAAACTGTTTTTT. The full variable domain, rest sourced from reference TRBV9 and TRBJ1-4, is DSGVTQTPKHLITATGQRVTLRCSPRSGDLSVYWYQQSLDQGLQFLIQYYNGEERAKGNILERFSAQQFPDLHSELNLSSLELGDSALYFCASSPGSVFGEKLFFGSGTQLSVL.

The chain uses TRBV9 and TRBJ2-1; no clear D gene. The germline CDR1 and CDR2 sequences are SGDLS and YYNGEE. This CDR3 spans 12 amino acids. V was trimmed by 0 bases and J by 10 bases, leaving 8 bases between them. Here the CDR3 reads CASSVGREEQFF. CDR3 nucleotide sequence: TGTGCCAGCAGCGTAGGAAGAGAGGAGCAGTTCTTC.

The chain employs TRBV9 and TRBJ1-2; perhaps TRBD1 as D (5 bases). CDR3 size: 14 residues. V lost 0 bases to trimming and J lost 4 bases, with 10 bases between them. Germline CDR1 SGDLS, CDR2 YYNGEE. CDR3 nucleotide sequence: TGTGCCAGCAGCGTAGGGTCAGGGTTCTATGGCTACACCTTC. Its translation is CASSVGSGFYGYTF.